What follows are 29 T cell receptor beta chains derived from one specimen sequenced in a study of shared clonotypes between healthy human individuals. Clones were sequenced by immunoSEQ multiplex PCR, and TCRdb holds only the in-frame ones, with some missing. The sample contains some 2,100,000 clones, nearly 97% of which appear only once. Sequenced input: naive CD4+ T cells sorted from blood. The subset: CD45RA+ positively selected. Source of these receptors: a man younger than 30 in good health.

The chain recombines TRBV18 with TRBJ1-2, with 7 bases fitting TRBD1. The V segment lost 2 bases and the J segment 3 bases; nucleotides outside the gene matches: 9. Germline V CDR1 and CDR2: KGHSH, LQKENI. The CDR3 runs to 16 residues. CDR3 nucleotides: TGTGCCAGCTCACCAGATCAGGGGGACATTGACTATGGCTACACCTTC. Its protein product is CASSPDQGDIDYGYTF.

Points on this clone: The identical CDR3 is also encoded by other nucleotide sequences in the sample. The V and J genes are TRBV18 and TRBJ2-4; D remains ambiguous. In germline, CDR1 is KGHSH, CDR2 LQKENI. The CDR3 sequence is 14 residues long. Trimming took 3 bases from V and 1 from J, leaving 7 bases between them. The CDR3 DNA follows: TGTGCCAGCTCACCCGCCGGGGCCAAAAACATTCAGTACTTC. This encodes CASSPAGAKNIQYF.

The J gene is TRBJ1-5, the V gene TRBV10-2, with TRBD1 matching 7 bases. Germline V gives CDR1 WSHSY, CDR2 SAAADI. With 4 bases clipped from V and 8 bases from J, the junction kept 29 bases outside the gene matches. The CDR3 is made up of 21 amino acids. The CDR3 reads CASSGRAKVGDSALVAKPQHF. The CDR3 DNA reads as TGCGCCAGCAGTGGGAGGGCGAAAGTAGGGGACAGCGCCTTGGTGGCAAAGCCCCAGCATTTT.

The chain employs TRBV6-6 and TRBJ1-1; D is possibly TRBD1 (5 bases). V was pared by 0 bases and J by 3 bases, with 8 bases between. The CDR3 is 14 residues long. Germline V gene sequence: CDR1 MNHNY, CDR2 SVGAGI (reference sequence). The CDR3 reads CASSYSEGYTEAFF. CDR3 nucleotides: TGTGCCAGCAGTTACTCGGAGGGGTACACTGAAGCTTTCTTT.

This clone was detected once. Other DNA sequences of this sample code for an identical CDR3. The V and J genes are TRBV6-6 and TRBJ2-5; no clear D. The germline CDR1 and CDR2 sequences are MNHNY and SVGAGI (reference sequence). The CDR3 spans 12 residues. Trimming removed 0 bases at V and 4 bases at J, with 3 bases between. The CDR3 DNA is TGTGCCAGCAGTTACTCTAGAGAGACCCAGTACTTC. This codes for CASSYSRETQYF.

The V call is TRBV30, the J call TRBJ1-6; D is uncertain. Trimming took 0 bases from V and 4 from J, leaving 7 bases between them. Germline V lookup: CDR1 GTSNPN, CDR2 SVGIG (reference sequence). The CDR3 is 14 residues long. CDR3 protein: CAWSVQDYNSPLHF. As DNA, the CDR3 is TGTGCCTGGAGTGTCCAGGATTATAATTCACCCCTCCACTTT.

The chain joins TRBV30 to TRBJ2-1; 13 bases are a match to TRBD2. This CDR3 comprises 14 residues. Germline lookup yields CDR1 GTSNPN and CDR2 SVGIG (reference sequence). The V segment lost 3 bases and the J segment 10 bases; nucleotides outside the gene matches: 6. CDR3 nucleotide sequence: TGTGCCTGGAGACTAGCGGGAGGGCCTGCGGAGCAGTTCTTC. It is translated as CAWRLAGGPAEQFF.

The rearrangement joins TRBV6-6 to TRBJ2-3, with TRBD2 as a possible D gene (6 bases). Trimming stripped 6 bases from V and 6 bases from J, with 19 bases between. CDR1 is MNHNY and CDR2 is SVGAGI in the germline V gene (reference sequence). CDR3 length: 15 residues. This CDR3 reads CASSPRDSAFDTQYF. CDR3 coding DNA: TGTGCCAGCAGCCCAAGGGACTCCGCTTTTGATACGCAGTATTTT.

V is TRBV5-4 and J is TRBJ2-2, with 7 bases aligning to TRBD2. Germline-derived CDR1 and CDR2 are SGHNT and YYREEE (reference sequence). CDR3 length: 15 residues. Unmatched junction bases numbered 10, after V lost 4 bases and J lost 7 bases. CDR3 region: CASSPRGSIGGELFF. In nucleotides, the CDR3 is TGTGCCAGCAGCCCGCGGGGGAGTATCGGCGGGGAGCTGTTTTTT.

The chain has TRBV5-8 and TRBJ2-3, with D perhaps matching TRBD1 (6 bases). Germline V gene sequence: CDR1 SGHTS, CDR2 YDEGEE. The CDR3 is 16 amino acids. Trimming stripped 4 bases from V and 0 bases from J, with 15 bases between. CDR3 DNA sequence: TGTGCCAGCAGCCTGACACAGGGTGCCAGCACAGATACGCAGTATTTT. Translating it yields CASSLTQGASTDTQYF.

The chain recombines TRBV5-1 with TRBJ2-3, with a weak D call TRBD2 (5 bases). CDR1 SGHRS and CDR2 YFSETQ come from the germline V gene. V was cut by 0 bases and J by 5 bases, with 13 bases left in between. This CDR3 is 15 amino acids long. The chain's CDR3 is CASSLAAVRGDTQYF. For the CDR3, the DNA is TGCGCCAGCAGCTTGGCAGCGGTAAGAGGAGATACGCAGTATTTT.

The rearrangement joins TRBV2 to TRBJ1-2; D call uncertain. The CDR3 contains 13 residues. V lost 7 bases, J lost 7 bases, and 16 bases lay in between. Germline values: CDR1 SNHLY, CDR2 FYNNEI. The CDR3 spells CASTGRFTGGYTF. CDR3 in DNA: TGTGCCAGCACGGGCAGGTTTACTGGTGGCTACACCTTC. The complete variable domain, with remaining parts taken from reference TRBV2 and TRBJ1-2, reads EPEVTQTPSHQVTQMGQEVILRCVPISNHLYFYWYRQILGQKVEFLVSFYNNEISEKSEIFDDQFSVERPDGSNFTLKIRSTKLEDSAMYFCASTGRFTGGYTFGSGTRLTVV.

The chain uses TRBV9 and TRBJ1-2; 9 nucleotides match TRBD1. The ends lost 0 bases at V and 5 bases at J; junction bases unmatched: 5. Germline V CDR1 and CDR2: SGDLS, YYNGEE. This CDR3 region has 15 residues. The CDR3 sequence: CASSVGTGVQYGYTF. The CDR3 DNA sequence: TGTGCCAGCAGCGTAGGGACAGGGGTTCAGTATGGCTACACCTTC.

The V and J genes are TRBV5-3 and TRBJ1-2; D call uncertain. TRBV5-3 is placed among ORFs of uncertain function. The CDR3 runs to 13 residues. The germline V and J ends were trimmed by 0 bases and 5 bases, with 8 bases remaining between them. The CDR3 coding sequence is TGTGCCAGAAGCTTGGGCAGGATATATGGCTACACCTTC. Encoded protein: CARSLGRIYGYTF.

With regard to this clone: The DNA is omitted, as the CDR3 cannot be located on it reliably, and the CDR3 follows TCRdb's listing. This CDR3 is CASSFLWGQGSYEQYF. The V and J genes are TRBV11-2 and TRBJ2-7; the table's D call TRBD1 went unverified against the DNA. The CDR3 is 16 residues long, counting both termini. The V gene's germline CDR1 is SGHAT and CDR2 FQNNGV.

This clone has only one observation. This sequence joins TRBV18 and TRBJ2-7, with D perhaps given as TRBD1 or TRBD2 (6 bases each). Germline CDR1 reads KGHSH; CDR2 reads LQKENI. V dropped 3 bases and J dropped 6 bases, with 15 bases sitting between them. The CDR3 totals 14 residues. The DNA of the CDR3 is TGTGCCAGCTCACCGGGCAGGGGAGGAATCGAGCAGTACTTC. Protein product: CASSPGRGGIEQYF.

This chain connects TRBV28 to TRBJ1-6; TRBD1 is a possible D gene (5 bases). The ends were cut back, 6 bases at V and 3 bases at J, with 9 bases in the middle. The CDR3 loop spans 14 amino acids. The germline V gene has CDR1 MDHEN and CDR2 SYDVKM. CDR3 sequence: CASRQDGYNSPLHF. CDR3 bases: TGTGCCAGCAGACAGGACGGCTATAATTCACCCCTCCACTTT.

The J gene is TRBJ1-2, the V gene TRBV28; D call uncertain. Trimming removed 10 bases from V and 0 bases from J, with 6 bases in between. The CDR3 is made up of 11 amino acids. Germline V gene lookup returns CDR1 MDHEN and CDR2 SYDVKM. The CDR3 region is CATDANYGYTF. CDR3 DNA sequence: TGTGCCACCGACGCTAACTATGGCTACACCTTC.

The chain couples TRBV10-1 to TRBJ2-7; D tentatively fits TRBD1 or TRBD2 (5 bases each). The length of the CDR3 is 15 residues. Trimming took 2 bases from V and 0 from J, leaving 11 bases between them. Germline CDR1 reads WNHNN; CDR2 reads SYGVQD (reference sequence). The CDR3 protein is CASSEGGPGSYEQYF. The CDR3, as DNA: TGCGCCAGCAGTGAGGGGGGTCCAGGCTCCTACGAGCAGTACTTC.

The CDR3 spells CASSNIAGGGTDTQYF. The CDR3 DNA reads as TGCGCCAGCAGCAATATAGCGGGAGGAGGAACAGATACGCAGTATTTT. The chain recombines TRBV5-1 with TRBJ2-3, with 10 bases lining up with TRBD2. This CDR3 has 16 residues. Germline lookup yields CDR1 SGHRS and CDR2 YFSETQ. V gave up 4 bases and J gave up 3 bases; unmatched junction bases: 8.

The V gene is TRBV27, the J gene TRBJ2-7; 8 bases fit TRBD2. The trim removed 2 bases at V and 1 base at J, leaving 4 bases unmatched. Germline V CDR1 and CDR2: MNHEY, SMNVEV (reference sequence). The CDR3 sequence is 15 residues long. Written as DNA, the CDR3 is TGTGCCAGCAGTTTAGGAAGCGGGGGTTCCTACGAGCAGTACTTC. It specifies CASSLGSGGSYEQYF.

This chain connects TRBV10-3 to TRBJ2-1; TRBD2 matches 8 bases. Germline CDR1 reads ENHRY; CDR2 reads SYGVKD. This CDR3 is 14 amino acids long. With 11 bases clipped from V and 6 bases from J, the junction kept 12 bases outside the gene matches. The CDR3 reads CAVRGGGTGNEQFF. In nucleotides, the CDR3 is TGTGCCGTCCGGGGCGGGGGGACCGGCAATGAGCAGTTCTTC.

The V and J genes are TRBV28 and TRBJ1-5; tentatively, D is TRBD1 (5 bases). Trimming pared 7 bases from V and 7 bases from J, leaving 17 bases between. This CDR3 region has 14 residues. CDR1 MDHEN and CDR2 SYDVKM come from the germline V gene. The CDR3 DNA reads TGTGCCAGCACCCGTGGCAGGGTAGGGCAGCCCCAGCATTTT. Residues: CASTRGRVGQPQHF.

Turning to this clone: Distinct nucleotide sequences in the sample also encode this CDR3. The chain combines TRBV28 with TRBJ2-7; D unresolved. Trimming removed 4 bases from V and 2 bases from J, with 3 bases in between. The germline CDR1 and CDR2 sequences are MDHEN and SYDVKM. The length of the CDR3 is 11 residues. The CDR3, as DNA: TGTGCCAGCAGTTCCACCTACGAGCAGTACTTC. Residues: CASSSTYEQYF.

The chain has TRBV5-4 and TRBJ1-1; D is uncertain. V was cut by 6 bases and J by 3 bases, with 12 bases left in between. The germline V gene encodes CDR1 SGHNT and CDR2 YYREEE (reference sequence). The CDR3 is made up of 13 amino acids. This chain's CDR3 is CASKEGIYTEAFF. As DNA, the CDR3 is TGTGCCAGCAAGGAGGGTATTTACACTGAAGCTTTCTTT. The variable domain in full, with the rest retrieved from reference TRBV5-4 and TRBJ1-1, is ETGVTQSPTHLIKTRGQQVTLRCSSQSGHNTVSWYQQALGQGPQFIFQYYREEENGRGNFPPRFSGLQFPNYSSELNVNALELDDSALYLCASKEGIYTEAFFGQGTRLTVV.

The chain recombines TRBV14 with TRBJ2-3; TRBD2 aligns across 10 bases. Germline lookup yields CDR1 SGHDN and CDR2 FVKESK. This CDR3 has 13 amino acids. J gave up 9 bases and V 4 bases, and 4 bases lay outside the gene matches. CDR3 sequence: CASSRTSGATQYF. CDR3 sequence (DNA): TGTGCCAGCAGCCGAACTAGCGGGGCCACGCAGTATTTT.

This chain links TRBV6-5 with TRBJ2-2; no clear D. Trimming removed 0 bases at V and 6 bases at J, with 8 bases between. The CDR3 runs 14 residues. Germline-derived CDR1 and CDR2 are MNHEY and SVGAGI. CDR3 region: CASSYSRVSGELFF. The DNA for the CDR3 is TGTGCCAGCAGTTACTCCCGTGTCTCCGGGGAGCTGTTTTTT.

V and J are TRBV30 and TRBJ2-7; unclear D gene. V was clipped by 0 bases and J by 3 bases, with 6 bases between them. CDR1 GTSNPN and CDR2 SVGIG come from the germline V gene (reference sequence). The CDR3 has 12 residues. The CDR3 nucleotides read TGTGCCTGGAGTGTAGACGACTACGAGCAGTACTTC. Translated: CAWSVDDYEQYF.

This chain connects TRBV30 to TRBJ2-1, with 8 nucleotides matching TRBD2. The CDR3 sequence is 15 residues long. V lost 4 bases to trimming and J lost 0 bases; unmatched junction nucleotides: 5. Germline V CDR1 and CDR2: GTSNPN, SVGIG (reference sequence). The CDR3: CAWNSGASSYNEQFF. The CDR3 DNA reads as TGTGCCTGGAATAGCGGGGCGAGCTCCTACAATGAGCAGTTCTTC.